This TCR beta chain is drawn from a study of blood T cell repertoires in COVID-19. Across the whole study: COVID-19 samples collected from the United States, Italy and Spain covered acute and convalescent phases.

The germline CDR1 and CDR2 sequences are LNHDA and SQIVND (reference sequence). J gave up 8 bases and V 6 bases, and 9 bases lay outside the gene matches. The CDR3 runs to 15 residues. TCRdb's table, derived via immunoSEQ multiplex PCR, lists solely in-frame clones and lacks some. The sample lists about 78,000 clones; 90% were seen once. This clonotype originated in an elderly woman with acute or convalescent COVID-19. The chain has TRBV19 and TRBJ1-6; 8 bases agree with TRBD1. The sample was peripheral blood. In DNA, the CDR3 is TGTGCCAGTAGGACAGGGGTAACGGAGTATTCACCCCTCCACTTT. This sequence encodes CASRTGVTEYSPLHF.